The 30 T cell receptor beta chains below come from one sample, sequenced in a study of cytomegalovirus exposure and HLA in healthy donors. The assay was immunoSEQ multiplex PCR, and TCRdb's table has in-frame clones only and misses some. The sample has some 340,000 clones; about nine tenths are singletons. The sequenced sample consisted of PBMCs. Receptors were obtained from a woman aged 25 to 39 in good health and CMV-seropositive.

J is TRBJ2-2 and V is TRBV30; 10 positions match TRBD1. Trimming removed 5 bases from V and 4 bases from J; junction bases left unmatched: 7. The CDR3 runs 15 residues. Germline V lookup: CDR1 GTSNPN, CDR2 SVGIG (reference sequence). DNA of the CDR3: TGTGCCTGGCAACCGGGACAGGGGTCCACCGGGGAGCTGTTTTTT. Its protein is CAWQPGQGSTGELFF.

The genes are TRBV2 and TRBJ2-1, with D unclear. The CDR3 loop spans 12 amino acids. CDR1 and CDR2 from the germline V gene are SNHLY and FYNNEI. V lost 6 bases to trimming and J lost 10 bases, with 13 bases between them. In nucleotides, the CDR3 is TGTGCCAGCAGGGCAGCTACTGGGGAGCAGTTCTTC. Protein sequence: CASRAATGEQFF.

This clone was seen a handful of times. The chain couples TRBV14 to TRBJ1-1; D gene uncertain. This CDR3 is built from 15 residues. Germline CDR1 is SGHDN and CDR2 is FVKESK. V lost 5 bases and J lost 4, with 17 bases in between. The CDR3 bases are TGTGCCAGCAGCACCTACCTGTCGGCGCCCACTGAAGCTTTCTTT. Amino acids: CASSTYLSAPTEAFF.

The chain couples TRBV27 to TRBJ2-3; D is unresolved. V was shortened by 6 bases and J by 4 bases, with 11 bases between the two germline ends. Germline V gives CDR1 MNHEY, CDR2 SMNVEV (reference sequence). This CDR3 is 13 amino acids long. The CDR3 nucleotides read TGTGCCAGCAGAAAGTATGATTCAGATACGCAGTATTTT. This codes for CASRKYDSDTQYF.

This chain's CDR3 is CASSSDRGLADTYEQYF. The CDR3 nucleotides read TGTGCCAGCAGTTCGGATCGGGGACTAGCGGACACCTACGAGCAGTACTTC. The chain carries TRBV28 and TRBJ2-7, with TRBD2 identical over 11 bases. V was pared by 4 bases and J by 2 bases, with 10 bases of the junction left unmatched. Germline V gene sequence: CDR1 MDHEN, CDR2 SYDVKM. The CDR3 covers 17 residues. The full variable domain, completed using reference TRBV28 and TRBJ2-7, is DVKVTQSSRYLVKRTGEKVFLECVQDMDHENMFWYRQDPGLGLRLIYFSYDVKMKEKGDIPEGYSVSREKKERFSLILESASTNQTSMYLCASSSDRGLADTYEQYFGPGTRLTVT.

This chain connects TRBV5-4 to TRBJ2-5; D not resolved. Trimming took off 1 base at V and 5 bases at J, with 3 bases between the two ends. This CDR3 has 11 amino acids. CDR1 SGHNT and CDR2 YYREEE come from the germline V gene (reference sequence). The CDR3 sequence is CASSLSETQYF. CDR3 sequence (DNA): TGTGCCAGCAGCTTGTCGGAGACCCAGTACTTC.

The V call is TRBV14, the J call TRBJ2-7; 10 nucleotides agree with TRBD2. The junction had 10 bases not matched to a gene; V was cut back by 7 bases and J by 4 bases. Germline loops: CDR1 SGHDN, CDR2 FVKESK. There are 15 residues in the CDR3. CDR3: CASTPAGGPTYEQYF. CDR3 bases: TGTGCCAGCACCCCAGCGGGAGGGCCTACATACGAGCAGTACTTC.

This clone has only one observation. V usage is TRBV9 and J usage is TRBJ2-7; D gene unclear. The CDR3 spans 14 residues. V gave up 3 bases and J gave up 4 bases, with 14 bases separating them. CDR1 is SGDLS, CDR2 YYNGEE, per germline. The CDR3 here is CASSAGQPPYEQYF. The CDR3 bases are TGTGCCAGCAGCGCGGGCCAACCTCCTTACGAGCAGTACTTC.

The CDR3 nucleotides are TGCAGCGCCCCGACTCGAAGGGAAGGAGCTTTCTTT. This gives the protein CSAPTRREGAFF. V and J are TRBV29-1 and TRBJ1-1; D uncertain. Germline CDR1 is SQVTM and CDR2 is ANQGSEA. V lost 7 bases to trimming and J lost 10 bases, with 19 bases between them. The CDR3 covers 12 residues.

This clone has a handful of counts. The chain couples TRBV21-1 to TRBJ2-7. TRBV21-1 constitutes a pseudogene. The CDR3 runs 14 residues. CDR3 amino acids: CASSIQNPDDEQYF. CDR3 DNA sequence: TGTGCCAGCAGCATACAGAACCCGGACGACGAGCAGTACTTC.

The V gene is TRBV6-1, the J gene TRBJ2-5; 7 nucleotides agree with TRBD1. Germline V gives CDR1 MNHNS, CDR2 SASEGT. Trimming took 5 bases from V and 5 from J; bases not matched to a gene: 5. This CDR3 contains 13 residues. CDR3 DNA sequence: TGTGCCAGCAGTACAGGGGAAGGGGAGACCCAGTACTTC. Translation gives CASSTGEGETQYF.

The rearrangement uses TRBV4-2 and TRBJ1-5; no clear D. V lost 4 bases to trimming and J lost 5 bases, with 12 bases between them. There are 14 residues in the CDR3. Germline V gene sequence: CDR1 LGHNA, CDR2 YNFKEQ. The chain's CDR3 is CASSLLMDDQPQHF. The CDR3 nucleotides are TGTGCCAGCAGCCTACTTATGGACGATCAGCCCCAGCATTTT.

The chain employs TRBV27 and TRBJ2-1; TRBD1 might be the D (5 bases). The CDR3 extends over 14 amino acids. Germline V lookup: CDR1 MNHEY, CDR2 SMNVEV (reference sequence). V lost 2 bases and J lost 3, with 8 bases in between. CDR3 sequence: CASSLGHIYNEQFF. The DNA of the CDR3 is TGTGCCAGCAGTTTAGGACATATCTACAATGAGCAGTTCTTC.

In its sample, this clone was seen once. The V call is TRBV30, the J call TRBJ1-1; 7 bases map to TRBD1. There are 14 residues in the CDR3. Germline V gives CDR1 GTSNPN, CDR2 SVGIG (reference sequence). Trimming at V came to 2 bases and at J to 2 bases, leaving 5 bases not matched to a gene. CDR3 sequence (DNA): TGTGCCTGGAGTCCGGGACAGACTAACACTGAAGCTTTCTTT. This sequence encodes CAWSPGQTNTEAFF. The variable domain in full, completed from reference TRBV30 and TRBJ1-1, reads SQTIHQWPATLVQPVGSPLSLECTVEGTSNPNLYWYRQAAGRGLQLLFYSVGIGQISSEVPQNLSASRPQDRQFILSSKKLLLSDSGFYLCAWSPGQTNTEAFFGQGTRLTVV.

The chain is built from TRBV27 and TRBJ2-1; D is ambiguous. There are 15 residues in the CDR3. CDR1 and CDR2 (germline): MNHEY, SMNVEV (reference sequence). The germline V and J ends were trimmed by 2 bases and 6 bases, with 14 bases remaining between them. CDR3 residues: CASSLRRDFGNEQFF. In DNA, the CDR3 is TGTGCCAGCAGTTTACGAAGGGATTTTGGCAATGAGCAGTTCTTC.

The genes are TRBV7-9 and TRBJ2-3; 9 positions match TRBD2. Trimming took 1 base from V and 3 from J; bases not matched to a gene: 2. The length of the CDR3 is 15 residues. Germline CDR1 and CDR2: SEHNR and FQNEAQ (reference sequence). This chain's CDR3 is CASSLGSGGTDTQYF. The CDR3 nucleotides read TGTGCCAGCAGCTTAGGAAGCGGGGGGACAGATACGCAGTATTTT.

CDR3 amino acids: CASSQDLGRERLNEQFF. Here the CDR3 DNA reads TGTGCCAGCAGCCAAGATCTGGGGAGGGAAAGACTTAATGAGCAGTTCTTC. This sequence joins TRBV4-2 and TRBJ2-1; 7 nucleotides line up with TRBD2. The J segment lost 7 bases and the V segment lost 0 bases, leaving 12 bases of the junction unmatched. The CDR3 contains 17 residues. In germline, CDR1 is LGHNA, CDR2 YNFKEQ.

V gene TRBV6-5 combines with J gene TRBJ2-1; 8 bases match TRBD2. Unmatched junction bases numbered 2, after V lost 0 bases and J lost 4 bases. This CDR3 contains 15 residues. From germline, CDR1 is MNHEY and CDR2 SVGAGI. The CDR3 sequence is CASSYSAGGYNEQFF. The CDR3 DNA is TGTGCCAGCAGTTACTCTGCGGGGGGTTACAATGAGCAGTTCTTC.

DNA of the CDR3: TGTGCCAGCAGCTTACTAGCTAGCGGGAGTGCCGCCACAGATACGCAGTATTTT. Translation gives CASSLLASGSAATDTQYF. The V call is TRBV7-3, the J call TRBJ2-3, with 10 bases fitting TRBD2. The germline CDR1 and CDR2 sequences are SGHTA and FQGTGA. The CDR3 runs 18 residues. V lost 2 bases, J lost 2 bases, and 10 bases stayed unmatched.

V usage is TRBV6-4 and J usage is TRBJ2-1; a weak D match, TRBD2 (7 bases). Germline CDR1 and CDR2: MRHNA and SNTAGT. The CDR3 length is 15 residues. V lost 2 bases and J lost 6, with 14 bases in between. This CDR3 is CASSDRAGASNEQFF. For the CDR3, the DNA is TGTGCCAGCAGTGACAGGGCGGGGGCCTCCAATGAGCAGTTCTTC.

The CDR3 sequence is CASRISAGGGELFF. CDR3 DNA sequence: TGTGCCAGCAGGATTTCAGCGGGAGGAGGGGAGCTGTTTTTT. The rearrangement uses TRBV6-6 and TRBJ2-2; 9 bases are a match to TRBD2. Germline V lookup: CDR1 MNHNY, CDR2 SVGAGI (reference sequence). This CDR3 is built from 14 residues. The ends lost 6 bases at V and 8 bases at J; junction bases unmatched: 7.

The chain joins TRBV28 to TRBJ2-7, with no clear D. Trimming removed 6 bases at V and 5 bases at J, with 11 bases between. The CDR3 covers 12 residues. Germline V gene data show CDR1 as MDHEN and CDR2 as SYDVKM. The CDR3 DNA reads as TGTGCCAGCAGCTCCCCGTCCGACGAGCAGTACTTC. Translation gives CASSSPSDEQYF.

This clone has a single count. The V and J genes are TRBV7-2 and TRBJ2-5, with 11 bases that match TRBD2. Germline V gene data show CDR1 as SGHTA and CDR2 as FQGNSA. The CDR3 contains 16 residues. Trimming removed 4 bases from V and 2 bases from J; junction bases left unmatched: 6. CDR3 nucleotide sequence: TGTGCCAGCAGCTATGAGATAGCGGGGGGGCAAGAGACCCAGTACTTC. Encoded protein: CASSYEIAGGQETQYF.

The rearrangement uses TRBV6-5 and TRBJ1-1; a possible D gene is TRBD1 (6 bases). V lost 4 bases and J 3 bases, leaving 18 bases between the germline ends. The germline CDR1 and CDR2 sequences are MNHEY and SVGAGI. The CDR3 extends over 16 amino acids. The DNA for the CDR3 is TGTGCCAGCAGTTCCCTTGGTGGGGGCTGGGACACTGAAGCTTTCTTT. It is translated as CASSSLGGGWDTEAFF.

With respect to this clone: The germline gene is not matched at one end of the junction; a read error may be the cause. CDR3 loop: CAIRNETYEQYF. The DNA of the CDR3 is TGTGCCATCAGAAACGAAACCTATGAGCAGTACTTC. The chain uses TRBV10-3 and TRBJ2-7; D is unresolved. The CDR3 length is 12 residues. Germline-derived CDR1 and CDR2 are ENHRY and SYGVKD.

The rearrangement links TRBV27 to TRBJ1-2; no definite D call. The CDR3 length is 13 residues. In germline, CDR1 is MNHEY, CDR2 SMNVEV (reference sequence). The ends were cut back, 3 bases at V and 4 bases at J, with 9 bases in the middle. The CDR3 nucleotides read TGTGCCAGCAGTTTTGGCAGTTCCTATGGCTACACCTTC. Protein product: CASSFGSSYGYTF.

This clone appeared a few times. V usage is TRBV28 and J usage is TRBJ1-1, with no clear D. V was trimmed by 6 bases and J by 9 bases, leaving 11 bases between them. The CDR3 totals 11 residues. CDR1 and CDR2 (germline): MDHEN, SYDVKM. CDR3 coding DNA: TGTGCCAGCAGGGCGGGTGTAAAAGCTTTCTTT. It yields the protein CASRAGVKAFF.

With regard to this clone: Distinct nucleotide sequences in the sample also encode this CDR3. This chain connects TRBV7-7 to TRBJ2-7; 9 positions match TRBD1. Germline loops: CDR1 SSHAT, CDR2 FNYEAQ (reference sequence). CDR3 size: 13 residues. Unmatched junction bases numbered 3, after V lost 5 bases and J lost 4 bases. The CDR3 protein is CASSTGQGYEQYF. For the CDR3, the DNA is TGTGCCAGCAGCACGGGACAGGGTTACGAGCAGTACTTC.

The chain joins TRBV7-9 to TRBJ2-6; 12 bases are shared with TRBD2. V was clipped by 3 bases and J by 0 bases; unmatched bases: 6. CDR3 length: 19 amino acids. Germline-derived CDR1 and CDR2 are SEHNR and FQNEAQ (reference sequence). This chain's CDR3 is CASSFRTSGESSGANVLTF. The CDR3 bases are TGTGCCAGCAGCTTCCGGACTAGCGGGGAGAGCTCTGGGGCCAACGTCCTGACTTTC.

The CDR3 nucleotides read TGCAGCGTAGAGATGATAACAGGAATGAAGCAGTACTTC. It is translated as CSVEMITGMKQYF. V gene TRBV29-1 combines with J gene TRBJ2-7, with D possibly being TRBD1 (5 bases). V gave up 6 bases and J gave up 8 bases, with 20 bases separating them. The germline V gene has CDR1 SQVTM and CDR2 ANQGSEA. The CDR3 has 13 amino acids.